The T cell receptor (beta chain) described here comes from a study of cytomegalovirus exposure and HLA in healthy donors. Study as a whole: Findings of an earlier analysis included 90 million to 120 million unique TCR beta sequences from some 200 million T cells. Study-wide results and caveats: Analysis was carried out at a later point, and it linked a missense DCLRE1C variant to TCR beta V- and J-gene trimming.

PCR used 60 Vbeta primers and 13 Jbeta primers. Original analysis: An analysis performed later counted 74 million or so unique TCR beta chains (around 10 million of them shared). Sequenced by immunoSEQ multiplex PCR; TCRdb stores in-frame clones only, minus some. V and J calls and clone size are those listed in that table; D and trimming were worked out from the DNA. Its clone listing holds 200,000 to 250,000 clones. Details on this clone: Antigen unknown.

The germline V gene has CDR1 GTSNPN and CDR2 SVGIG (reference sequence). The V end was cut by 4 bases, the J end by 3 bases, with 9 bases between. There are 12 residues in the CDR3. Sequenced input: PBMCs. J is TRBJ1-2 and V is TRBV30, with D maybe TRBD1 (6 bases). This TCR was sampled from a girl aged 2 to 10 in good health and CMV-seropositive. The CDR3 sequence: CAWMDSYYGYTF. CDR3 sequence (DNA): TGTGCCTGGATGGACAGCTACTATGGCTACACCTTC.